Below are 20 T cell receptor beta chains sequenced from a single sample in a study of radiotherapy plus CTLA-4 blockade in lung cancer. Clones were sequenced by immunoSEQ multiplex PCR, and TCRdb holds only the in-frame ones, with some missing. This sample yields 70,000 to 90,000 clones, of which about 79% are seen a single time; about 20% belongs to the top ten. Sequences were derived from peripheral blood, sampled from a patient treated with radiotherapy plus ipilimumab. The receptors were gathered from a human donor with non-small cell lung cancer whose response to radiotherapy plus ipilimumab could not be evaluated. Some clones in this sample may be carry-over from other donors' samples.

The chain is built from TRBV25-1 and TRBJ2-7; weak D call: TRBD2 (5 bases). Germline V gene data show CDR1 as MGHDK and CDR2 as SYGVNS. The CDR3 covers 13 residues. V dropped 7 bases and J dropped 2 bases, with 12 bases sitting between them. CDR3 DNA: TGTGCCAGCAACGGCCCGAGGGCCTACGAGCAGTACTTC. It translates to CASNGPRAYEQYF.

This chain uses TRBV5-1 with TRBJ2-5; 7 nucleotides agree with TRBD1. The V gene's germline CDR1 is SGHRS and CDR2 YFSETQ. CDR3 length equals 14 residues. The trim removed 0 bases at V and 5 bases at J, leaving 4 bases unmatched. CDR3 DNA: TGCGCCAGCAGCTTGGGACAGGGTCTGGAGACCCAGTACTTC. Translation gives CASSLGQGLETQYF.

This chain connects TRBV6-5 to TRBJ2-3, with 7 bases matching TRBD1. Germline trimming cut 5 bases from V and 2 bases from J; bases unmatched to any gene: 4. CDR3 length equals 14 residues. CDR1 and CDR2 (germline): MNHEY, SVGAGI. The CDR3 coding sequence is TGTGCCAGCAGTCGACAGGGATCCACAGATACGCAGTATTTT. Its protein is CASSRQGSTDTQYF.

The chain recombines TRBV7-9 with TRBJ2-7; the match to TRBD1 covers 9 bases. The CDR3 runs 14 residues. With 1 base clipped from V and 6 bases from J, the junction kept 4 bases outside the gene matches. Germline lookup yields CDR1 SEHNR and CDR2 FQNEAQ (reference sequence). This chain's CDR3 is CASSLDLDRGEQYF. CDR3 coding DNA: TGTGCCAGCAGCTTAGATTTGGACAGGGGCGAGCAGTACTTC.

The chain is built from TRBV14 and TRBJ2-1; the match to TRBD2 covers 8 bases. Germline values: CDR1 SGHDN, CDR2 FVKESK. The CDR3 runs 15 residues. With V trimmed by 1 base and J by 5 bases, 4 bases remained unmatched. Here the CDR3 reads CASSQVAGFNNEQFF. In DNA, the CDR3 is TGTGCCAGCAGCCAAGTAGCGGGGTTTAACAATGAGCAGTTCTTC.

V usage is TRBV6-5 and J usage is TRBJ2-1; D may be TRBD2 (5 bases). The CDR3 is 12 residues long. Germline V gene sequence: CDR1 MNHEY, CDR2 SVGAGI. V was trimmed by 7 bases and J by 8 bases, leaving 12 bases between them. CDR3 nucleotide sequence: TGTGCCAGCACGGAAGGAGGCCATGAGCAGTTCTTC. Amino acid sequence: CASTEGGHEQFF.

As to this clone: The same CDR3 arises from other DNA sequences in this sample as well. The J gene is TRBJ2-5, the V gene TRBV9; 9 bases line up with TRBD1. The V and J ends lost 2 bases and 4 bases, in that order; junction bases with no gene match: 6. The germline CDR1 and CDR2 sequences are SGDLS and YYNGEE. This CDR3 region has 15 residues. Here the CDR3 reads CASSVDRGSGETQYF. The CDR3 DNA reads as TGTGCCAGCAGCGTTGACAGGGGGAGCGGAGAGACCCAGTACTTC.

The genes are TRBV28 and TRBJ2-1; tentatively, D is TRBD2 (6 bases). Germline V gene sequence: CDR1 MDHEN, CDR2 SYDVKM. The length of the CDR3 is 15 residues. V lost 3 bases and J 3 bases, leaving 12 bases between the germline ends. In nucleotides, the CDR3 is TGTGCCAGCAGTTTGGGGGGAGGCATCTACAATGAGCAGTTCTTC. It translates to CASSLGGGIYNEQFF.

This clone appeared a few times. The J gene is TRBJ1-2, the V gene TRBV7-3, with TRBD1 matching over 9 bases. The J segment lost 8 bases and the V segment lost 4 bases, leaving 5 bases of the junction unmatched. The CDR3 runs to 13 residues. The germline gives CDR1 SGHTA, CDR2 FQGTGA. The CDR3 DNA reads as TGTGCCAGCAGCTCCCGGACAGGGGAGGGCTACACCTTC. It codes for CASSSRTGEGYTF.

The V and J genes are TRBV28 and TRBJ2-6; maybe TRBD1 (5 bases). The V and J ends lost 7 bases and 4 bases respectively, with 11 bases between them. Germline loops: CDR1 MDHEN, CDR2 SYDVKM. The CDR3 is 14 amino acids. The CDR3 coding sequence is TGTGCCAGCATCAAGGGGCTCGGGGCCAACGTCCTGACTTTC. Encoded protein: CASIKGLGANVLTF.

The chain employs TRBV2 and TRBJ2-7; D perhaps matches TRBD2 (6 bases). The V end was cut by 3 bases, the J end by 0 bases, with 9 bases between. This CDR3 is built from 14 residues. Germline V gene data show CDR1 as SNHLY and CDR2 as FYNNEI. In DNA, the CDR3 is TGTGCCAGCAGTGATTGGGGGGTCTCCTACGAGCAGTACTTC. It yields the protein CASSDWGVSYEQYF. The full variable domain, in which reference TRBV2 and TRBJ2-7 provide the parts outside the CDR3, is EPEVTQTPSHQVTQMGQEVILRCVPISNHLYFYWYRQILGQKVEFLVSFYNNEISEKSEIFDDQFSVERPDGSNFTLKIRSTKLEDSAMYFCASSDWGVSYEQYFGPGTRLTVT.

The V and J genes are TRBV4-2 and TRBJ2-1, with D possibly matching TRBD1 (7 bases). This CDR3 contains 17 residues. The V gene lost 0 bases and the J gene lost 4 bases, with 16 bases spanning the gap. Germline CDR1 and CDR2: LGHNA and YNFKEQ. The CDR3 loop reads CASSQEGGTANYNEQFF. The CDR3 DNA follows: TGTGCCAGCAGCCAAGAAGGCGGGACAGCAAATTACAATGAGCAGTTCTTC.

This clone came up once. This chain connects TRBV19 to TRBJ1-1; D gene uncertain. Germline lookup yields CDR1 LNHDA and CDR2 SQIVND (reference sequence). CDR3 length: 14 amino acids. With 4 bases removed from V and 5 bases from J, the gap between germline ends came to 14 bases. CDR3 region: CASSTPRGVTEAFF. CDR3 sequence (DNA): TGTGCCAGTAGTACACCCCGCGGGGTTACTGAAGCTTTCTTT. The full variable domain, in which reference TRBV19 and TRBJ1-1 provide the parts outside the CDR3, is DGGITQSPKYLFRKEGQNVTLSCEQNLNHDAMYWYRQDPGQGLRLIYYSQIVNDFQKGDIAEGYSVSREKKESFPLTVTSAQKNPTAFYLCASSTPRGVTEAFFGQGTRLTVV.

A single count supports this clone. The chain employs TRBV5-1 and TRBJ2-5; 7 bases agree with TRBD2. From germline, CDR1 is SGHRS and CDR2 YFSETQ. The CDR3 totals 15 residues. J lost 4 bases, V lost 3 bases, and 9 bases had no gene match. For the CDR3, the DNA is TGCGCCAGCAGCTCTACAGCGGGGAGGGGAGAGACCCAGTACTTC. It encodes CASSSTAGRGETQYF.

The chain carries TRBV19 and TRBJ1-2, with D unresolved. The CDR3 contains 15 residues. V was trimmed by 8 bases and J by 5 bases, leaving 21 bases between them. The germline V gene has CDR1 LNHDA and CDR2 SQIVND (reference sequence). Here the CDR3 reads CASSKDFRVGYGYTF. The CDR3, as DNA: TGTGCCAGTTCCAAGGATTTTCGGGTAGGATATGGCTACACCTTC.

This clone was detected once. The CDR3 protein is CASSQDRQTGNTIYF. The DNA of the CDR3 is TGCGCCAGCAGCCAAGATCGACAGACTGGAAACACCATATATTTT. This chain joins TRBV4-1 and TRBJ1-3; maybe TRBD1 (5 bases). Germline values: CDR1 MGHRA, CDR2 YSYEKL. Trimming removed 0 bases at V and 2 bases at J, with 8 bases between. The CDR3 loop spans 15 amino acids.

CDR3 residues: CASSIVAGGGNQPQHF. Written as DNA, the CDR3 is TGTGCCAGTAGTATAGTGGCAGGGGGAGGCAATCAGCCCCAGCATTTT. The chain combines TRBV19 with TRBJ1-5; 7 nucleotides line up with TRBD1. V trimming: 1 base; J trimming: 2 bases; junction bases outside the gene matches: 5. This CDR3 has 16 residues. Germline V gives CDR1 LNHDA, CDR2 SQIVND (reference sequence).

The chain links TRBV4-2 to TRBJ1-2; 7 bases map to TRBD1. This CDR3 spans 14 amino acids. The J segment lost 4 bases and the V segment lost 4 bases, leaving 6 bases of the junction unmatched. The germline gives CDR1 LGHNA, CDR2 YNFKEQ. The CDR3 sequence is CASSRRGSLYGYTF. The CDR3 DNA sequence: TGTGCCAGCAGCCGCAGGGGGTCCCTCTATGGCTACACCTTC.

The chain combines TRBV5-1 with TRBJ2-7; 9 positions match TRBD2. Trimming took 0 bases from V and 3 from J; bases not matched to a gene: 4. CDR3 size: 15 residues. Germline V gene lookup returns CDR1 SGHRS and CDR2 YFSETQ. This chain's CDR3 is CASSLVSSGNYEQYF. The CDR3 DNA reads as TGCGCCAGCAGCTTGGTGTCTAGCGGGAACTACGAGCAGTACTTC.

The chain is built from TRBV4-1 and TRBJ1-5; 10 positions match TRBD1. Germline trimming cut 4 bases from V and 7 bases from J; bases unmatched to any gene: 7. The germline V gene encodes CDR1 MGHRA and CDR2 YSYEKL. The CDR3 is 15 amino acids. The CDR3 DNA reads TGCGCCAGCAGCCGACAAGGGACAGGGGCGCAGCCCCAGCATTTT. Residues: CASSRQGTGAQPQHF.